Below, 7 T cell receptor beta chains from the same sample are listed, as sequenced in a study of blood T cell repertoires in COVID-19. Here immunoSEQ multiplex PCR was the method, and the copy in TCRdb shows in-frame clones only, minus some. The sample consists of under 300,000 clones, approximately 91% of them appearing once. The specimen sequenced was peripheral blood. The source of these receptors is a woman aged 35 to 49 who had recovered from COVID-19.

A note on this clone: This clone may be a read error of a much larger clone one base away. The chain employs TRBV7-2 and TRBJ2-7, with no clear D. V was shortened by 3 bases and J by 0 bases, with 3 bases between the two germline ends. The germline V gene encodes CDR1 SGHTA and CDR2 FQGNSA. CDR3 length: 12 amino acids. The DNA for the CDR3 is TGTGCCAGCAGCTTGTACTCCTACGAGCAGTACTTC. This encodes CASSLYSYEQYF.

The chain couples TRBV14 to TRBJ2-3; 11 bases align to TRBD2. CDR3 length: 18 residues. V lost 0 bases and J lost 2; bases outside the gene matches: 7. Germline CDR1 and CDR2: SGHDN and FVKESK. The DNA of the CDR3 is TGTGCCAGCAGCCAAGATTCGGCTAGCGGGGGGCACACAGATACGCAGTATTTT. It translates to CASSQDSASGGHTDTQYF.

This chain connects TRBV19 to TRBJ1-4; weak D call: TRBD1 (6 bases). The V and J ends lost 8 bases and 0 bases respectively, with 13 bases between them. The CDR3 totals 15 residues. Germline CDR1 reads LNHDA; CDR2 reads SQIVND (reference sequence). For the CDR3, the DNA is TGTGCCAGTCGGGGGGGGCTTGCAACTAATGAAAAACTGTTTTTT. It encodes CASRGGLATNEKLFF.

This chain uses TRBV6-6 with TRBJ2-3, with 8 bases aligning to TRBD2. The CDR3 runs to 15 residues. Looked up from germline, CDR1 is MNHNY and CDR2 is SVGAGI (reference sequence). V lost 0 bases, J lost 6 bases, and 5 bases stayed unmatched. The CDR3 bases are TGTGCCAGCAGTTACTCGACGCGGGGGGAGGATACGCAGTATTTT. Encoded protein: CASSYSTRGEDTQYF.

This clone was picked up a small number of times. This chain uses TRBV27 with TRBJ2-7; tentative D call: TRBD1 (5 bases). The V gene's germline CDR1 is MNHEY and CDR2 SMNVEV (reference sequence). This CDR3 region has 13 residues. V lost 9 bases and J 3 bases, leaving 15 bases between the germline ends. CDR3 protein: CARQTGPIYEQYF. For the CDR3, the DNA is TGTGCCAGGCAAACAGGCCCTATCTACGAGCAGTACTTC.

CDR3 DNA sequence: TGTGCCAGCAGCAAACAGGGGGGGTTCAATCAGCCCCAGCATTTT. Protein product: CASSKQGGFNQPQHF. The chain couples TRBV7-3 to TRBJ1-5; 8 bases align to TRBD1. The CDR3 loop spans 15 amino acids. V was pared by 5 bases and J by 3 bases, with 6 bases of the junction left unmatched. CDR1 is SGHTA, CDR2 FQGTGA, per germline. The full variable domain, in which reference TRBV7-3 and TRBJ1-5 provide the parts outside the CDR3, is GAGVSQTPSNKVTEKGKYVELRCDPISGHTALYWYRQSLGQGPEFLIYFQGTGAADDSGLPNDRFFAVRPEGSVSTLKIQRTERGDSAVYLCASSKQGGFNQPQHFGDGTRLSIL.

This clone occurred once. This chain joins TRBV20-1 and TRBJ2-7, with 8 bases that match TRBD1. CDR3 length: 13 residues. V lost 3 bases to trimming and J lost 5 bases; unmatched junction nucleotides: 6. CDR1 is DFQATT, CDR2 SNEGSKA, per germline (reference sequence). In DNA form, the CDR3 reads TGCAGTGCTAGTGACGACAGGGGCCACGAGCAGTACTTC. Amino acid sequence: CSASDDRGHEQYF.